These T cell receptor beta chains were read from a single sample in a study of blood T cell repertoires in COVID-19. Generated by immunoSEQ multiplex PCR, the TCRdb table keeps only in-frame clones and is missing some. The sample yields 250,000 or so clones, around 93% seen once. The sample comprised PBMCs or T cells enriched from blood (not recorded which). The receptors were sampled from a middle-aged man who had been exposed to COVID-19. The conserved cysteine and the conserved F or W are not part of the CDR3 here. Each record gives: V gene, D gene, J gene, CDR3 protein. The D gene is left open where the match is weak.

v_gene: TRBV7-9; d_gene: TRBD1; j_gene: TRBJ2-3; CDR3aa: ASNGQGTDTQY
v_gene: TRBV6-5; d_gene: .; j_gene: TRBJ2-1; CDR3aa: ASSHGGEQF
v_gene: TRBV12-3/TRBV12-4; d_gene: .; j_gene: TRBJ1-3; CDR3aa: ASTRDTGWV
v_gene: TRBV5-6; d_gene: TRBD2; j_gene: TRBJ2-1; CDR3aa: ASAGGRNEQF
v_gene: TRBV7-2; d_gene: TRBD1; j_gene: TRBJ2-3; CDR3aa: ASTLTGVSTDTQY
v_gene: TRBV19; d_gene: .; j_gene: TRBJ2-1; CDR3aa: ASTSQRGWQF
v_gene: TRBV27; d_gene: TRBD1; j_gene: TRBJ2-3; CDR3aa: ASSSPGQGLTQY
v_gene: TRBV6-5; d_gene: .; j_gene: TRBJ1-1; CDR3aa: ASTLGRGENTEAF
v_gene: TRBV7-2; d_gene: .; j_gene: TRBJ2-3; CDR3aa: ASSLNGGSTDTQY
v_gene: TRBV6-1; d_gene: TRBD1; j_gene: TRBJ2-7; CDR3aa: ASSEPWTGRSYEQY
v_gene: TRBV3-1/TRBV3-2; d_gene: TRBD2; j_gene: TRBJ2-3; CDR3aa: ASSRPEAGADTQY
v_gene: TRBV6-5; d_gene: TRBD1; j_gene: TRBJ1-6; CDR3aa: ASSYVGTGNSPLH
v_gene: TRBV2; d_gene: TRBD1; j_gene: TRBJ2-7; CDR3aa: ASKGTGSIYEQY
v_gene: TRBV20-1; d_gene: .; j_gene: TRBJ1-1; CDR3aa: SASRVQAF
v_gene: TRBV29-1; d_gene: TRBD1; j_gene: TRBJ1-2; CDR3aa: SVDDGQWTGGYGYT
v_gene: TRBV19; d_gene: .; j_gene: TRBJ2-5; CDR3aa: ASSITGGGETQY
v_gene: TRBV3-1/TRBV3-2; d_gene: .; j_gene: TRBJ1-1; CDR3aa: ASSLTGNTEAF
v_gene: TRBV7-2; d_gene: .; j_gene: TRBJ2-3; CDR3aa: ASSDRSWSTQY
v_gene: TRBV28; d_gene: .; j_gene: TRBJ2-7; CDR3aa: ASSYGGSSYEQY
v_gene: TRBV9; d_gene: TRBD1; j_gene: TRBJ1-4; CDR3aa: ASSVEGQGADEKLF
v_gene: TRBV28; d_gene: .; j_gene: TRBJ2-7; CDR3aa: ASNPSGPPYEQY
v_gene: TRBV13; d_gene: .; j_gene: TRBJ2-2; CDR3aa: ASSNRATGELF
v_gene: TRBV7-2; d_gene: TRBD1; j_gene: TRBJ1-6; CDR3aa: ASSLGQPLNSPLH
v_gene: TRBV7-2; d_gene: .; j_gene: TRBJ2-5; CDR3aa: ASSLDIHTGQETQY
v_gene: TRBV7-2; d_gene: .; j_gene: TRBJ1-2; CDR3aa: ASRSLAPFGYT
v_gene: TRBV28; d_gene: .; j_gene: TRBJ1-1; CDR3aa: ASRSGISEAF
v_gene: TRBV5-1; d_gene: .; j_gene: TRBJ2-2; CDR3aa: ASSLDGGGDLLRTGELF
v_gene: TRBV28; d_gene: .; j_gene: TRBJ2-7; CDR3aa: ASSLDTPYEQY
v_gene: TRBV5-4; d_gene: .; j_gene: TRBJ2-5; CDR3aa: ASSPVGRDAVGETQY
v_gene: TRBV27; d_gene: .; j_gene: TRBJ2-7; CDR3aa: ASALSGSSSYEQY
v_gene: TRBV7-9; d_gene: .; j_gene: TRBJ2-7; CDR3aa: ASSSPLFSSYEQY
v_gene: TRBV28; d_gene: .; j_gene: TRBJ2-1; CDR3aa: ASSSPSGGPFEQF
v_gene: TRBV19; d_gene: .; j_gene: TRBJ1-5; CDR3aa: ASTRWPRGDQPQH
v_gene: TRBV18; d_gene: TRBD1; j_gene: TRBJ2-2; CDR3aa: ASSPGLGTVLTGELF
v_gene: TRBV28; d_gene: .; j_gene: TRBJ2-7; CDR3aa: ASIQGYEQY
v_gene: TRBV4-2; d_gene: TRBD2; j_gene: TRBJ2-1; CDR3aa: ASSAGLAGNDEQF
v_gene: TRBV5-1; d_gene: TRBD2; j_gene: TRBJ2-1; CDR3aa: ASSLVGGRGYNEQF
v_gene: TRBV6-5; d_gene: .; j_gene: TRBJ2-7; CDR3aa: ASNTGTLELEQY
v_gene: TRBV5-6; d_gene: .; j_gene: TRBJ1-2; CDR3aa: ASSLVQLSNYGYT
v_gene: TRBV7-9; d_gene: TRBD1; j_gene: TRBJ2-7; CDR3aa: ASSLGTGSYEQY
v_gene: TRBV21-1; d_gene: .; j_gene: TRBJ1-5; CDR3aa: ASSKGSGKGHQPQH
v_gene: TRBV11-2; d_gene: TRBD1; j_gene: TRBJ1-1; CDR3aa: ASSKGQGNTEAF
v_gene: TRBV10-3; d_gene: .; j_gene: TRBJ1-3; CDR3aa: AISESGVGTIY
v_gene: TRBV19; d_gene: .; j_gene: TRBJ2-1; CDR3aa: ASSIGTGNNEQF
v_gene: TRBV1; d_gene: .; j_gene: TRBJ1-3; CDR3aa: TSSQNLNRGPSGNTIY
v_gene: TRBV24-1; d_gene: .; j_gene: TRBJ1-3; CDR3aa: ATSDLDRFGNTIY
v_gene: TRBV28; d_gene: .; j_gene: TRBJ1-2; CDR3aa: ASSADSYGYT
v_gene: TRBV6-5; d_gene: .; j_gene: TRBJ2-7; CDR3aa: ASILPRGRADEQY
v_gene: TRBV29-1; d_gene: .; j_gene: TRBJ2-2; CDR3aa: SVPRQYTGELF
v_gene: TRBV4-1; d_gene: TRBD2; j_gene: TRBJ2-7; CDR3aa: ASSPTTSTHYEQY
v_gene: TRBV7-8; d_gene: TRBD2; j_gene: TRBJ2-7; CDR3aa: ASSFSGDQYEQY
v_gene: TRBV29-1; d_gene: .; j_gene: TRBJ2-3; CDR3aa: SVEDGARRRHTQY
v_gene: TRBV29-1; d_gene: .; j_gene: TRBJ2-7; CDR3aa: SVAGDVYEQY
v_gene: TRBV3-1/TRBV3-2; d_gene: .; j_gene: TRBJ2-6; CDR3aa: ASSPGQMISGANVLT
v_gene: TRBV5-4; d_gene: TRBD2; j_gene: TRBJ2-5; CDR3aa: ASSDRLAGEETQY